The 13 T cell receptor beta chains given below trace back to one sample, sequenced in a study of T cell repertoires in cytomegalovirus infection. TCRdb passed the reads through MiXCR, listing each CDR3 protein once. The table has some 920,000 distinct CDR3 sequences, approximately 33% seen once. These receptors lack a known antigen. Sequenced here: cultured CD8+ T cells from PBMCs, sampled from culture after CMV antigen stimulation. The receptors originated from a human donor in good health (CMV status not recorded). Some clones in this sample may be carry-over from other donors' samples.

This rearrangement joins TRBV12-3 or TRBV12-4 to TRBJ2-1; unclear D gene. The V gene lost 3 bases and the J gene lost 8 bases, with 14 bases spanning the gap. The CDR3 extends over 14 amino acids. The CDR3 DNA is TGTGCCAGCAGTTTCCTTCCCCCAGAGGATGAGCAGTTCTTC. It codes for CASSFLPPEDEQFF.

This clonotype occurred a few times. J is TRBJ1-5 and V is TRBV4-1; D is unclear. CDR1 is MGHRA and CDR2 is YSYEKL in the germline V gene. Trimming cost V 2 bases and J 9 bases, with 14 bases left between them. The CDR3 length is 14 residues. Written as DNA, the CDR3 is TGCGCCAGCAGCCAATATGACGGGTCGCCGCCCCAGCATTTT. This encodes CASSQYDGSPPQHF.

This clonotype has just a few counts. The chain employs TRBV7-9 and TRBJ1-1; no definite D call. V dropped 5 bases and J dropped 6 bases, with 10 bases sitting between them. CDR1 is SEHNR and CDR2 is FQNEAQ in the germline V gene (reference sequence). CDR3 size: 12 residues. CDR3 sequence reads: CASSPGNAEAFF. CDR3 DNA: TGTGCCAGCAGCCCGGGAAACGCTGAAGCTTTCTTT.

As for this clonotype: The junction differs from germline at one of its ends, possibly a read error. The chain combines TRBV7-9 with TRBJ1-4; 9 bases align to TRBD1. CDR1 and CDR2 from the germline V gene are SEHNR and FQNEAQ (reference sequence). The CDR3 extends over 10 amino acids. The CDR3 is CASSKDRGLF. Here the CDR3 DNA reads TGTGCCAGCAGCAAGGACAGGGGCCTTTTT.

This clonotype was seen ten or more times. The genes are TRBV7-9 and TRBJ1-2; D not certain. The germline CDR1 and CDR2 sequences are SEHNR and FQNEAQ (reference sequence). The V gene lost 6 bases and the J gene lost 5 bases, with 10 bases spanning the gap. The CDR3 contains 12 residues. CDR3 sequence: CASSLVGYGYTF. CDR3 in DNA: TGTGCCAGCAGTTTGGTGGGGTATGGCTACACCTTC. Full variable domain (remainder filled in from reference TRBV7-9 and TRBJ1-2): DTGVSQNPRHKITKRGQNVTFRCDPISEHNRLYWYRQTLGQGPEFLTYFQNEAQLEKSRLLSDRFSAERPKGSFSTLEIQRTEQGDSAMYLCASSLVGYGYTFGSGTRLTVV.

The sample holds one count of this clonotype. CDR3 protein: CATSGGRETQYF. The CDR3 nucleotides are TGTGCCACCTCAGGAGGGAGAGAGACCCAGTACTTC. J is TRBJ2-5 and V is TRBV13; possible D gene TRBD2, 6 bases. V gave up 10 bases and J gave up 4 bases, with 13 bases separating them. The germline gives CDR1 PRHDT, CDR2 FYEKMQ (reference sequence). This CDR3 has 12 amino acids.

Only one count was recorded for this clonotype. This may stem from a read error, because a much larger clone lies one nucleotide away. CDR3 bases: TGCGCCAGCAGCCCGGACTGGGGCTCCTATAATTCACCCCTCCACTTT. This sequence encodes CASSPDWGSYNSPLHF. The chain joins TRBV5-1 to TRBJ1-6; no reliable D call. V gave up 4 bases and J gave up 0 bases, with 11 bases separating them. Germline CDR1 SGHRS, CDR2 YFSETQ. The CDR3 totals 16 residues.

This clonotype has more than one count but fewer than ten. The V and J genes are TRBV7-2 and TRBJ1-2, with a weak D call TRBD1 (6 bases). The CDR3 covers 15 residues. V was shortened by 1 base and J by 5 bases, with 14 bases between the two germline ends. Germline V gene sequence: CDR1 SGHTA, CDR2 FQGNSA. The CDR3 reads CASSLVDRPTYGYTF. In DNA form, the CDR3 reads TGTGCCAGCAGCTTAGTAGACAGGCCCACTTATGGCTACACCTTC.

This chain links TRBV5-1 with TRBJ2-2; TRBD1 or TRBD2 may be the D gene (5 bases each). The V end lost 2 bases, the J end lost 8 bases, and 13 bases lay between the germline ends. CDR3 length: 14 amino acids. CDR1 SGHRS and CDR2 YFSETQ come from the germline V gene. The CDR3 reads CASSFARDVGELFF. The CDR3 DNA follows: TGCGCCAGCAGCTTCGCCAGGGACGTTGGGGAGCTGTTTTTT.

This clonotype was seen repeatedly, ten times or more. This chain connects TRBV7-2 to TRBJ1-3, with D hard to call. Per germline, CDR1 SGHTA and CDR2 FQGNSA. The V end lost 1 base, the J end lost 0 bases, and 10 bases lay between the germline ends. This CDR3 comprises 16 residues. CDR3 sequence (DNA): TGTGCCAGCAGCTTAGACAGTCCAAACTCTGGAAACACCATATATTTT. Translating it yields CASSLDSPNSGNTIYF. The whole variable domain, filled in from reference TRBV7-2 and TRBJ1-3, reads GAGVSQSPSNKVTEKGKDVELRCDPISGHTALYWYRQSLGQGLEFLIYFQGNSAPDKSGLPSDRFSAERTGGSVSTLTIQRTQQEDSAVYLCASSLDSPNSGNTIYFGEGSWLTVV.

This sequence joins TRBV6-6 and TRBJ1-5, with 9 nucleotides matching TRBD1. Germline values: CDR1 MNHNY, CDR2 SVGAGI (reference sequence). Unmatched junction bases numbered 10, after V lost 6 bases and J lost 7 bases. The CDR3 consists of 15 residues. This chain's CDR3 is CASRMGQGGEQPQHF. CDR3 DNA sequence: TGTGCCAGCAGAATGGGACAGGGAGGCGAACAGCCCCAGCATTTT.

This sequence joins TRBV4-1 and TRBJ2-1, with 9 bases fitting TRBD2. Germline V gene data show CDR1 as MGHRA and CDR2 as YSYEKL. With 3 bases clipped from V and 9 bases from J, the junction kept 18 bases outside the gene matches. The CDR3 extends over 18 amino acids. The CDR3 sequence: CASSHDGAGGLNGGEQFF. In DNA, the CDR3 is TGCGCCAGCAGCCATGACGGAGCGGGGGGCCTCAATGGGGGTGAGCAGTTCTTC.

This clonotype was seen ten or more times. This rearrangement joins TRBV28 to TRBJ2-2; no clear D gene. This CDR3 spans 15 amino acids. CDR1 is MDHEN, CDR2 SYDVKM, per germline. The germline V and J ends were trimmed by 6 bases and 1 base, with 12 bases remaining between them. The CDR3 sequence is CASSSIWENTGELFF. CDR3 DNA: TGTGCCAGCAGCTCGATTTGGGAGAACACCGGGGAGCTGTTTTTT.